These 7 T cell receptor beta chains share one sample of origin, sequenced in a study of CD4 T cells in relation to SARS-CoV-2 and coronaviruses. Method: immunoSEQ multiplex PCR; TCRdb's copy keeps in-frame clones and lacks some. The sample has roughly 57,000 clones; about nine tenths are singletons. Unexposed donor CD4+ T cells date from about 2011-2018, before the COVID-19 pandemic. Sequencing used memory CD4+ T cells from PBMCs. Every receptor here comes from a human donor in good health.

J is TRBJ2-6 and V is TRBV20-1; possible D gene TRBD2, 6 bases. CDR3 length: 16 residues. With 3 bases removed from V and 0 bases from J, the gap between germline ends came to 12 bases. The V gene's germline CDR1 is DFQATT and CDR2 SNEGSKA (reference sequence). CDR3 loop: CSASPAGRSGANVLTF. In DNA form, the CDR3 reads TGCAGTGCTAGTCCAGCGGGCCGCTCTGGGGCCAACGTCCTGACTTTC.

This clone turned up a few times. The rearrangement links TRBV18 to TRBJ1-2; TRBD1 might be the D (5 bases). In germline, CDR1 is KGHSH, CDR2 LQKENI. V was cut by 2 bases and J by 14 bases, with 15 bases left in between. The CDR3 contains 12 residues. The CDR3 reads CASSPDGEGRTF. As DNA, the CDR3 is TGTGCCAGCTCACCAGATGGAGAGGGGCGGACCTTC. Together with reference TRBV18 and TRBJ1-2, the CDR3 gives the full variable domain: NAGVMQNPRHLVRRRGQEARLRCSPMKGHSHVYWYRQLPEEGLKFMVYLQKENIIDESGMPKERFSAEFPKEGPSILRIQQVVRGDSAAYFCASSPDGEGRTFGSGTRLTVV.

J is TRBJ2-3 and V is TRBV6-1; D gene unclear. Germline V CDR1 and CDR2: MNHNS, SASEGT. The CDR3 spans 16 residues. Trimming took off 1 base at V and 0 bases at J, with 11 bases between the two ends. The CDR3 loop is CASSEGVGSSTDTQYF. The CDR3 region has the DNA TGTGCCAGCAGTGAAGGGGTGGGTTCGAGCACAGATACGCAGTATTTT.

This chain connects TRBV7-9 to TRBJ2-1, with D perhaps matching TRBD2 (7 bases). V was cut by 7 bases and J by 5 bases, with 21 bases left in between. Germline assignment: CDR1 SEHNR and CDR2 FQNEAQ (reference sequence). CDR3 length: 16 residues. The CDR3 DNA sequence: TGTGCCAGCAACCCGGAGCGGGACATATCCGACAATGAGCAGTTCTTC. Translated, it gives CASNPERDISDNEQFF. The full variable domain, completed using reference TRBV7-9 and TRBJ2-1, is DTGVSQNPRHKITKRGQNVTFRCDPISEHNRLYWYRQTLGQGPEFLTYFQNEAQLEKSRLLSDRFSAERPKGSFSTLEIQRTEQGDSAMYLCASNPERDISDNEQFFGPGTRLTVL.

This sequence joins TRBV19 and TRBJ2-7; TRBD2 might be the D (6 bases). With 10 bases removed from V and 0 bases from J, the gap between germline ends came to 19 bases. CDR3 length: 15 residues. Germline lookup yields CDR1 LNHDA and CDR2 SQIVND (reference sequence). The CDR3 DNA reads as TGTGCCACCACCCCCCCCTCTAGCGTCTCCTACGAGCAGTACTTC. It specifies CATTPPSSVSYEQYF.

The chain combines TRBV5-4 with TRBJ1-1; D may be TRBD1 (6 bases). This CDR3 contains 17 residues. CDR1 SGHNT and CDR2 YYREEE come from the germline V gene (reference sequence). Trimming removed 5 bases at V and 3 bases at J, with 23 bases between. CDR3 residues: CASSSPGGGPRDTEAFF. In DNA, the CDR3 is TGTGCCAGCAGTTCGCCCGGAGGGGGGCCGAGAGACACTGAAGCTTTCTTT.

The chain couples TRBV9 to TRBJ2-6, with 10 bases matching TRBD1. The V segment lost 4 bases and the J segment 1 base; nucleotides outside the gene matches: 14. The CDR3 is 20 residues long. Germline values: CDR1 SGDLS, CDR2 YYNGEE. The CDR3 region has the DNA TGTGCCAGCAGCACAAAGACAGGGGGCGACTTCCTGTCTGGGGCCAACGTCCTGACTTTC. Protein product: CASSTKTGGDFLSGANVLTF.